The rows below give T cell receptor beta chains drawn from one sample of a study of breast tumors, draining lymph nodes, adjacent tissues. Via MiXCR, TCRdb re-called the multiplex PCR reads, giving one row per CDR3 protein. In the table there are approximately 140,000 distinct CDR3 sequences, 30% to 35% of which are singletons. Sequencing was carried out using axillary lymph node tissue. These receptors were collected from a female donor with breast cancer. Some clones in this sample may be carry-over from other donors' samples. Both conserved end residues are part of each CDR3. D genes are given only for firm matches. Some rows have no size entry. The others give once, few or many, or a class for an expanded clone.

len,v_gene,abundance,j_gene,d_gene,CDR3aa
21,TRBV24-1,.,TRBJ1-5,TRBD1,CASSPDRIRQGLTTGNQPQHF
17,TRBV6-5,many,TRBJ1-3,.,CASAPGWLAHSGNTIYF
15,TRBV6-2/TRBV6-3,many,TRBJ1-5,.,CASSEQGGGNQPQHF
17,TRBV7-3,.,TRBJ1-6,.,CASSSRQGLSYNSPLHF
16,TRBV28,many,TRBJ2-1,TRBD1,CASSSLTGSSYNEQFF
14,TRBV18,.,TRBJ1-5,.,CASSLSAGGRVEHF
16,TRBV6-4,.,TRBJ1-6,.,CASSHRPGGSGSPLHF
14,TRBV29-1,many,TRBJ2-7,.,CSVPASDGAYEQYF
11,TRBV20-1,.,TRBJ2-5,TRBD2,CSARVASGGYF
12,TRBV11-1,many,TRBJ1-2,.,CASSLTGYGYTF
15,TRBV20-1,many,TRBJ1-4,TRBD1,CSALDRVGTNEKLFF
18,TRBV2,many,TRBJ1-6,.,CASSVKTPRSSYNSPLHF
17,TRBV6-6,many,TRBJ2-1,TRBD2,CASITHERGVTYNEQFF
15,TRBV6-5,many,TRBJ1-6,.,CASSYSTGTLAPLHF
14,TRBV2,.,TRBJ2-3,.,CASSDRARTDTQYF
14,TRBV29-1,.,TRBJ1-2,.,CSVEGKGKGYGYAF
13,TRBV24-1,many,TRBJ2-3,.,CATSGENTDTQYF
13,TRBV18,many,TRBJ2-5,.,CASSGDTQETQYF
14,TRBV20-1,.,TRBJ1-1,.,CSAFGTLLNTEAFF
15,TRBV6-5,.,TRBJ1-1,.,CASTPPGGDGTEAFF
17,TRBV2,.,TRBJ1-1,.,CASSVQGPLQMNTEAFF
13,TRBV20-1,many,TRBJ1-6,.,CSARQEGDSPLHF
11,TRBV6-4,.,TRBJ1-5,.,CASKLGQPQHF
14,TRBV6-5,many,TRBJ2-1,.,CASSYGGNYNEQFF
9,TRBV7-6,.,TRBJ2-5,.,CASSLAQYF
15,TRBV19,many,TRBJ2-6,.,CASSMPGPGANVLTF
13,TRBV7-9,many,TRBJ2-1,.,CASSLGAANEQFF
16,TRBV6-1,.,TRBJ1-5,.,CASRTPGPVGNQPQHF
15,TRBV19,.,TRBJ1-2,.,CASSPLGGLDYGYTF
13,TRBV9,.,TRBJ1-1,.,CASRGPEGTEAFF
17,TRBV7-6,many,TRBJ2-2,TRBD1,CASSQTGQGTNTGELFF
12,TRBV20-1,many,TRBJ2-3,TRBD1,CRETGCTDTQYF
11,TRBV3-1,many,TRBJ2-2,.,CASYNTGELFF
14,TRBV15,.,TRBJ2-7,TRBD2,CATSRPSGRGEQYF
14,TRBV18,many,TRBJ2-1,.,CASSSPSSYNEQFF
14,TRBV5-8,many,TRBJ2-5,TRBD2,CASSPTSAQETQYF
12,TRBV19,.,TRBJ1-3,.,CAASPSGNTIYF
14,TRBV7-7,once,TRBJ2-7,TRBD2,CASSSSGGAYEQYF
13,TRBV20-1,many,TRBJ1-2,.,CSARLGGDYGYTF
13,TRBV6-1,.,TRBJ1-2,.,CASKWEAGAGYTF
12,TRBV12-3/TRBV12-4,few,TRBJ1-1,.,CASSFNGVEAFF
15,TRBV4-3,many,TRBJ2-1,TRBD2,CASSRTSGAYNEQFF
13,TRBV20-1,many,TRBJ2-7,.,CSARDRVSYEQYF
16,TRBV7-9,many,TRBJ1-4,.,CASSLALSGQNEKLFF
15,TRBV7-9,.,TRBJ1-3,.,CASSLAGNSGNTIYF
15,TRBV5-1,many,TRBJ2-3,TRBD1,CASSLDRGSTDTQYF
15,TRBV7-9,.,TRBJ1-1,.,CASSLAWGRRTEAFF
13,TRBV6-2/TRBV6-3,many,TRBJ2-1,TRBD2,CASSSGGKGEQFF
14,TRBV7-2,.,TRBJ2-3,TRBD2,CASSPAGVTDTQYF
11,TRBV25-1,many,TRBJ2-1,.,CASDHRNEQFF
19,TRBV14,many,TRBJ2-3,TRBD1,CASTRVWAGGPSSTDTQYF
13,TRBV19,many,TRBJ2-1,TRBD2,CASSNRGGDEQFF